This TCR beta chain came from a study of CD8+CD57+ T cells in acquired aplastic anemia. Study-wide context: Isolated CD4+ and CD8+ cells, once sorted, yielded DNA averaging roughly 3 ug.

Germline lookup yields CDR1 SGHTA and CDR2 FQGTGA. V was trimmed by 4 bases and J by 4 bases, leaving 19 bases between them. CDR3 length: 16 amino acids. TCR beta VDJ and CDR3 profiling used genomic DNA as template. TCRdb redid the calling of the reads with MiXCR, one entry per CDR3 protein. The repertoire consists of about 260,000 distinct CDR3 sequences, with around 82% occurring once and the leading ten covering approximately 40%. It was patients with CD8+CD57+ cell expansion by flow cytometry who were chosen for sequencing. A severe acquired aplastic anemia diagnosis applied to all patients. All patients were therapy-naive when blood was sampled.

The sequence came from a human donor with aplastic anemia. The rearrangement joins TRBV7-3 to TRBJ1-2; D call uncertain. The sequenced material came from sorted CD4+, CD8+, or CD8+CD57+ T cells (not recorded which) from PBMCs. The chain's CDR3 is CASSSRQDGLAYGYTF. The CDR3 region has the DNA TGTGCCAGCAGCTCTCGTCAAGACGGGTTGGCCTATGGCTACACCTTC.